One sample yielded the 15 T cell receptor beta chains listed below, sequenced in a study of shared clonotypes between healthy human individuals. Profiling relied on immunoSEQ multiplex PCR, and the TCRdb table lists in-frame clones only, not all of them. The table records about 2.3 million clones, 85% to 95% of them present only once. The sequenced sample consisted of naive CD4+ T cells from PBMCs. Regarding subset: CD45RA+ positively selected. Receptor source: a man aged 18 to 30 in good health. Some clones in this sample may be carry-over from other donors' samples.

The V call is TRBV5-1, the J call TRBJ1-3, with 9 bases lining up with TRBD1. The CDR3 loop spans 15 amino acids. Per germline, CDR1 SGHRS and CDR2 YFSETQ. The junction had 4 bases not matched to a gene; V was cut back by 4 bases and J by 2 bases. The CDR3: CASSVGQGAGNTIYF. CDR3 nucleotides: TGCGCCAGCAGCGTGGGACAGGGTGCTGGAAACACCATATATTTT.

Here the CDR3 reads CASSANPGTGGWEQYF. The DNA for the CDR3 is TGTGCCAGCAGTGCCAATCCCGGGACAGGGGGCTGGGAGCAGTACTTC. V gene TRBV28 combines with J gene TRBJ2-7; 12 nucleotides align to TRBD1. The trim removed 5 bases at V and 7 bases at J, leaving 12 bases unmatched. CDR3 length: 16 residues. Per germline, CDR1 MDHEN and CDR2 SYDVKM.

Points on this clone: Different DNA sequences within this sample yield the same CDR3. CDR3 DNA: TGTGCCAGCAGCTTGGGACAGGGAGACTATGGCTACACCTTC. It translates to CASSLGQGDYGYTF. V usage is TRBV5-6 and J usage is TRBJ1-2; 7 positions match TRBD1. This CDR3 has 14 amino acids. CDR1 is SGHDT, CDR2 YYEEEE, per germline. Trimming cost V 0 bases and J 3 bases; bases outside gene matches: 2.

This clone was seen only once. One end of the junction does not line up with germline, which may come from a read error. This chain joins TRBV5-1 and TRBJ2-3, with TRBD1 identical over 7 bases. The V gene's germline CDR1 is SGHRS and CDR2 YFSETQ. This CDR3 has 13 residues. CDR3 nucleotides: TGCGCCAGCAGACCGGGACAGACTACTGCGCGGAATTTT. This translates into CASRPGQTTARNF.

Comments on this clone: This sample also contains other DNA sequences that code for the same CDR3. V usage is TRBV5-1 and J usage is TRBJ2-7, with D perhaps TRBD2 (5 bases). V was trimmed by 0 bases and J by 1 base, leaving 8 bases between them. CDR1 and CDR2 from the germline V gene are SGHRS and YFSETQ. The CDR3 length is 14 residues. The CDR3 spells CASSLVRDSYEQYF. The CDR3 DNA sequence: TGCGCCAGCAGCTTGGTTCGGGATTCCTACGAGCAGTACTTC.

This CDR3 is CSVEALAGGPRGTQYF. The CDR3 DNA is TGCAGCGTTGAAGCACTAGCGGGAGGGCCGCGGGGGACGCAGTATTTT. V and J are TRBV29-1 and TRBJ2-3, with TRBD2 matching 13 bases. This CDR3 region has 16 residues. The J segment lost 9 bases and the V segment lost 1 base, leaving 10 bases of the junction unmatched. CDR1 is SQVTM and CDR2 is ANQGSEA in the germline V gene.

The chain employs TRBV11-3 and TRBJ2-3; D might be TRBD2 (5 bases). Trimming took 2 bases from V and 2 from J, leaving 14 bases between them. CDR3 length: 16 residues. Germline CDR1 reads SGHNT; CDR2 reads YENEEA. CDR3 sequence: CASSLRAGITTDTQYF. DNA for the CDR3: TGTGCCAGCAGCTTAAGGGCGGGTATAACCACAGATACGCAGTATTTT.

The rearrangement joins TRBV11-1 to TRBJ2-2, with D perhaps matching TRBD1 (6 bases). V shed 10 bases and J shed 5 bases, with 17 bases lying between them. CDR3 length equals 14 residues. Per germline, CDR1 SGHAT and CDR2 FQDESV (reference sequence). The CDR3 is CATQGLVDTGELFF. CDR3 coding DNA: TGTGCCACCCAGGGGCTAGTAGATACCGGGGAGCTGTTTTTT.

The CDR3 bases are TGCGCCAGCAGCTTGGTGGAGGGAGGATTGTTGCAGACCCAGTACTTC. Amino acids: CASSLVEGGLLQTQYF. The chain combines TRBV5-1 with TRBJ2-5, with a tentative D call TRBD2 (6 bases). V was shortened by 0 bases and J by 6 bases, with 18 bases between the two germline ends. Germline V gene sequence: CDR1 SGHRS, CDR2 YFSETQ. The length of the CDR3 is 16 residues.

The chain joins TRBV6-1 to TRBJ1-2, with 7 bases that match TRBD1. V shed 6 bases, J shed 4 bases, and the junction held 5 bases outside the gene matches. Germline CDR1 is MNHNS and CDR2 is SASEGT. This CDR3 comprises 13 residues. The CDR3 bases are TGTGCCAGCAGGGTGACAGGGAGCTATGGCTACACCTTC. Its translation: CASRVTGSYGYTF.

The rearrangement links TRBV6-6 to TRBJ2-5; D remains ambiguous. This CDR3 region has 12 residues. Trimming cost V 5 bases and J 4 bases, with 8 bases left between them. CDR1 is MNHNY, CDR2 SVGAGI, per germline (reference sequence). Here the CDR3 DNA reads TGTGCCAGCAGTAACGCAAGAGAGACCCAGTACTTC. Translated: CASSNARETQYF.

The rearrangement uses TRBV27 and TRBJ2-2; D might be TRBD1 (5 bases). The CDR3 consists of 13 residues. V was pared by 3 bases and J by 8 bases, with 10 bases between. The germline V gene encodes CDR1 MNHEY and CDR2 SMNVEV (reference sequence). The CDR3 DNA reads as TGTGCCAGCAGTTTCTCTCGACAGGGGGAGCTGTTTTTT. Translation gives CASSFSRQGELFF.

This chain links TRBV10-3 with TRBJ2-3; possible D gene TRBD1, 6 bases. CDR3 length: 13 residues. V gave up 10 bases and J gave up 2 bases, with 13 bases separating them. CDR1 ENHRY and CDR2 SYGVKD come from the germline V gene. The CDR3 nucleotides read TGTGCCAATTCCGGACAGTTCACAGATACGCAGTATTTT. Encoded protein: CANSGQFTDTQYF.

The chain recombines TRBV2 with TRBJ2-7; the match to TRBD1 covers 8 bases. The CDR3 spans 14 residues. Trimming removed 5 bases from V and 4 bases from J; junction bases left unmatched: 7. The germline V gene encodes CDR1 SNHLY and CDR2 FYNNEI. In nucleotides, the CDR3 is TGTGCCAGCAGTCCCATTACAGGGGGGTACGAGCAGTACTTC. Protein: CASSPITGGYEQYF.

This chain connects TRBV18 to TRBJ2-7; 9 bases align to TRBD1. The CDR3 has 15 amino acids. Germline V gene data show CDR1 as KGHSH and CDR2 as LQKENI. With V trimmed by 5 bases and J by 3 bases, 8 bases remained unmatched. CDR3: CASSATRDRVYEQYF. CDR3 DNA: TGTGCCAGCTCAGCCACCCGGGACAGGGTCTACGAGCAGTACTTC. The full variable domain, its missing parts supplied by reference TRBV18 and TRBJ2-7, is NAGVMQNPRHLVRRRGQEARLRCSPMKGHSHVYWYRQLPEEGLKFMVYLQKENIIDESGMPKERFSAEFPKEGPSILRIQQVVRGDSAAYFCASSATRDRVYEQYFGPGTRLTVT.